This T cell receptor beta chain was found in a study of blood T cell repertoires in COVID-19. Across the whole study: Acute-phase and convalescent COVID-19 samples originated in the United States, Italy and Spain. T cells, B-cell-depleted T cells, or PBMCs provided the cDNA or gDNA that served as material.

Trimming took 3 bases from V and 2 from J, leaving 14 bases between them. Germline V gene lookup returns CDR1 SGHDT and CDR2 YYEEEE. CDR3 length equals 15 residues. Per the original methods: Quantification of nucleated cells was approximated via reference gene primer amplification. Profiling relied on immunoSEQ multiplex PCR, and the TCRdb table lists in-frame clones only, not all of them. From that table come the V and J calls and clone size; the DNA was used to work out D and trimming. The sample yields 150,000 to 200,000 clones, 88% seen once. The V gene is TRBV5-6, the J gene TRBJ1-1; D is undetermined. Material: peripheral blood. The clonotype comes from a human donor in a cohort sampled during active COVID-19. The CDR3 here is CASSSNRGFNTEAFF. As DNA, the CDR3 is TGTGCCAGCAGCTCGAATCGAGGGTTTAACACTGAAGCTTTCTTT. Using reference TRBV5-6 and TRBJ1-1 for the parts outside the CDR3, the full variable domain is DAGVTQSPTHLIKTRGQQVTLRCSPKSGHDTVSWYQQALGQGPQFIFQYYEEEERQRGNFPDRFSGHQFPNYSSELNVNALLLGDSALYLCASSSNRGFNTEAFFGQGTRLTVV.